The 3 T cell receptor beta chains reported below all come from one sample, sequenced in a study of blood T cell repertoires in COVID-19. The assay was immunoSEQ multiplex PCR, and TCRdb's table has in-frame clones only and misses some. The data show over 300,000 clones, roughly 85% seen once. The sequencing input was peripheral blood. The source is a human donor in a cohort sampled during active COVID-19.

V and J are TRBV21-1 and TRBJ1-1; TRBD1 was called by the table and not checked on the DNA. TRBV21-1 is noted as a pseudogene. CDR3 length equals 14 residues. The CDR3 sequence is CASSTAGANTEAFF. The CDR3 coding sequence is TGTGCCAGCAGCACTGCAGGGGCGAACACTGAAGCTTTCTTT.

The V gene is TRBV2, the J gene TRBJ1-1, with D perhaps TRBD1 (6 bases). CDR3 size: 13 residues. The germline gives CDR1 SNHLY, CDR2 FYNNEI. Between the trimmed V and J ends, which lost 10 bases and 10 bases, there was a span of 22 bases. CDR3 loop: CAIKGPERGGAFF. The CDR3 DNA sequence: TGTGCCATTAAAGGGCCGGAAAGGGGGGGAGCTTTCTTT.

This clone was seen only a few times. The chain employs TRBV11-2 and TRBJ1-2; the D gene is possibly TRBD1 (5 bases). Germline V CDR1 and CDR2: SGHAT, FQNNGV. The V end lost 5 bases, the J end lost 1 base, and 14 bases lay between the germline ends. There are 15 residues in the CDR3. The CDR3 region is CASSPVPGLNYGYTF. CDR3 nucleotides: TGTGCCAGCAGCCCGGTACCAGGGCTTAACTATGGCTACACCTTC.